These 20 T cell receptor beta chains originate from one sample sequenced in a study of beta chain features in type 1 diabetes. The whole isolated RNA underwent reverse transcription, so sequencing captured expressed TCRB transcripts. TCRdb's copy holds only in-frame clones and misses some; the assay was immunoSEQ multiplex PCR. The sample lists fewer than 350,000 clones, around a fifth occurring once. The sequenced material came from naive CD4+ T cells from blood. All receptors derive from a woman aged 18-29 years in good health.

In DNA, the CDR3 is TGTGCCAGCAGCGTAGTAGCGGGGGGGCGTAATGAGCAGTTCTTC. It yields the protein CASSVVAGGRNEQFF. The rearrangement links TRBV9 to TRBJ2-1; 11 positions agree with TRBD2. There are 15 residues in the CDR3. CDR1 and CDR2 (germline): SGDLS, YYNGEE. Unmatched junction bases numbered 3, after V lost 0 bases and J lost 7 bases.

This chain links TRBV27 with TRBJ1-2; 8 positions match TRBD1. The CDR3 has 14 amino acids. The V gene's germline CDR1 is MNHEY and CDR2 SMNVEV (reference sequence). Germline trimming cut 3 bases from V and 6 bases from J; bases unmatched to any gene: 6. CDR3 nucleotide sequence: TGTGCCAGCAGTTTGGCAGGGGGCCAAAATGGCTACACCTTC. The encoded protein is CASSLAGGQNGYTF.

V gene TRBV29-1 combines with J gene TRBJ2-3, with D possibly matching TRBD2 (5 bases). V was cut by 4 bases and J by 7 bases, with 9 bases left in between. CDR3 length equals 11 residues. Germline V CDR1 and CDR2: SQVTM, ANQGSEA. CDR3 in DNA: TGCAGCGTTGTTTCCGGGAATACGCAGTATTTT. Translating it yields CSVVSGNTQYF.

The chain uses TRBV15 and TRBJ2-5; the D is unclear. CDR3 length equals 12 residues. Germline lookup yields CDR1 LNHNV and CDR2 YYDKDF (reference sequence). Trimming took off 3 bases at V and 5 bases at J, with 7 bases between the two ends. CDR3 in DNA: TGTGCCACCAGCAGCGCGAGGGAGACCCAGTACTTC. Translated, it gives CATSSARETQYF.

This clone came up a few times. CDR3 region: CASSQGLGSPYEQYF. Here the CDR3 DNA reads TGCGCCAGCAGCCAAGGTCTTGGCTCTCCCTACGAGCAGTACTTC. This chain uses TRBV4-1 with TRBJ2-7; no definite D call. The length of the CDR3 is 15 residues. Trimming stripped 1 base from V and 2 bases from J, with 12 bases between. Germline CDR1 is MGHRA and CDR2 is YSYEKL.

The chain employs TRBV30 and TRBJ2-1, with 9 bases that match TRBD1. The V segment lost 2 bases and the J segment 5 bases; nucleotides outside the gene matches: 4. Germline V gene sequence: CDR1 GTSNPN, CDR2 SVGIG (reference sequence). The CDR3 length is 14 residues. CDR3 in DNA: TGTGCCTGGAGTACAGGGGGCTACGACAATGAGCAGTTCTTC. This codes for CAWSTGGYDNEQFF.

In regard to this clone: Within the sample, other DNA sequences also encode this same CDR3. The gene calls are TRBV30 and TRBJ2-3; 11 bases match TRBD2. The CDR3 consists of 14 residues. Germline CDR1 GTSNPN, CDR2 SVGIG (reference sequence). Trimming at V came to 3 bases and at J to 1 base, leaving 0 bases not matched to a gene. The CDR3 protein is CAWRLAGGTDTQYF. CDR3 nucleotide sequence: TGTGCCTGGAGACTAGCGGGAGGCACAGATACGCAGTATTTT.

The chain combines TRBV15 with TRBJ2-3; 9 positions match TRBD2. Germline trimming cut 5 bases from V and 6 bases from J; bases unmatched to any gene: 15. The CDR3 loop spans 17 amino acids. From germline, CDR1 is LNHNV and CDR2 YYDKDF (reference sequence). The CDR3 loop is CATSEFASGTEVDTQYF. As DNA, the CDR3 is TGTGCCACCAGCGAGTTCGCTAGCGGGACGGAGGTGGATACGCAGTATTTT.

The gene calls are TRBV27 and TRBJ1-2; D possibly corresponds to TRBD1 (5 bases). Germline CDR1 and CDR2: MNHEY and SMNVEV (reference sequence). The CDR3 has 13 amino acids. Deletions cut 7 bases from V and 8 bases from J, with 17 bases between. This CDR3 reads CASMPGGEGGYTF. In DNA form, the CDR3 reads TGTGCCAGCATGCCAGGAGGGGAGGGGGGCTACACCTTC.

This clone was detected a few times. The V call is TRBV5-1, the J call TRBJ2-2; TRBD2 is a possible D gene (6 bases). Between the trimmed V and J ends, which lost 3 bases and 3 bases, there was a span of 12 bases. There are 15 residues in the CDR3. Germline V CDR1 and CDR2: SGHRS, YFSETQ. The CDR3, as DNA: TGCGCCAGCAGCTGGGGGGATCGGGACACCGGGGAGCTGTTTTTT. This encodes CASSWGDRDTGELFF.

J is TRBJ2-5 and V is TRBV27; 8 bases map to TRBD2. CDR3 length: 16 amino acids. The J segment lost 0 bases and the V segment lost 5 bases, leaving 8 bases of the junction unmatched. The germline V gene encodes CDR1 MNHEY and CDR2 SMNVEV (reference sequence). CDR3: CASSPRASGYQETQYF. CDR3 bases: TGTGCCAGCAGTCCACGGGCTAGCGGGTACCAAGAGACCCAGTACTTC.

V and J are TRBV5-1 and TRBJ2-7, with 8 bases aligning to TRBD2. The germline gives CDR1 SGHRS, CDR2 YFSETQ. The CDR3 loop spans 15 amino acids. V gave up 1 base and J gave up 3 bases; unmatched junction bases: 6. This chain's CDR3 is CASSLSLAGNYEQYF. CDR3 DNA: TGCGCCAGCAGCTTGAGTCTAGCGGGTAACTACGAGCAGTACTTC.

The V gene is TRBV5-6, the J gene TRBJ2-7, with D possibly TRBD1 on 5 matching bases. The germline CDR1 and CDR2 sequences are SGHDT and YYEEEE. The CDR3 runs to 13 residues. Trimming shortened V by 1 base and J by 5 bases, and 10 bases separated the two germline ends. CDR3 nucleotide sequence: TGTGCCAGCAGCTTGCTTAGGGGCCACGAGCAGTACTTC. This gives the protein CASSLLRGHEQYF.

The V gene is TRBV5-1, the J gene TRBJ2-1, with 7 bases identical to TRBD1. V lost 3 bases, J lost 0 bases, and 3 bases stayed unmatched. Germline assignment: CDR1 SGHRS and CDR2 YFSETQ. CDR3 size: 15 residues. The CDR3 spells CASSSGQASYNEQFF. The CDR3 DNA follows: TGCGCCAGCAGCTCCGGACAGGCCTCCTACAATGAGCAGTTCTTC.

This clone was counted a few times. The rearrangement uses TRBV6-1 and TRBJ2-7; 8 nucleotides match TRBD2. This CDR3 is built from 15 residues. Trimming took 3 bases from V and 2 from J; bases not matched to a gene: 6. Per germline, CDR1 MNHNS and CDR2 SASEGT. The CDR3 reads CASSEVQRGTYEQYF. CDR3 bases: TGTGCCAGCAGTGAGGTCCAGCGGGGGACCTACGAGCAGTACTTC.

The chain joins TRBV2 to TRBJ2-3; D perhaps matches TRBD2 (7 bases). The V gene's germline CDR1 is SNHLY and CDR2 FYNNEI. The CDR3 length is 14 residues. Trimming shortened V by 6 bases and J by 2 bases, and 12 bases separated the two germline ends. The CDR3 DNA follows: TGTGCCAGCAGGGGGGGGCGGACCACAGATACGCAGTATTTT. It specifies CASRGGRTTDTQYF.

The rearrangement links TRBV7-6 to TRBJ2-1; D might be TRBD2 (5 bases). Per germline, CDR1 SGHVS and CDR2 FNYEAQ. Deletions cut 5 bases from V and 3 bases from J, with 14 bases between. CDR3 size: 15 residues. For the CDR3, the DNA is TGTGCCAGCAGCCAAGAGTGGGAGCTCTACAATGAGCAGTTCTTC. Residues: CASSQEWELYNEQFF.

Only a few counts were recorded for this clone. This chain links TRBV7-9 with TRBJ2-3, with D possibly TRBD1 on 5 matching bases. V was trimmed by 1 base and J by 2 bases, leaving 10 bases between them. Germline assignment: CDR1 SEHNR and CDR2 FQNEAQ (reference sequence). The CDR3 has 15 amino acids. The DNA of the CDR3 is TGTGCCAGCAGCTTAGGACAGAGCTTCACAGATACGCAGTATTTT. Its translation: CASSLGQSFTDTQYF. Looking up the rest from reference TRBV7-9 and TRBJ2-3 gives the full variable domain: DTGVSQNPRHKITKRGQNVTFRCDPISEHNRLYWYRQTLGQGPEFLTYFQNEAQLEKSRLLSDRFSAERPKGSFSTLEIQRTEQGDSAMYLCASSLGQSFTDTQYFGPGTRLTVL.

The chain employs TRBV5-1 and TRBJ2-3, with D tentatively TRBD1 (6 bases). This CDR3 contains 14 residues. Trimming took off 5 bases at V and 6 bases at J, with 16 bases between the two ends. The germline CDR1 and CDR2 sequences are SGHRS and YFSETQ. The CDR3 here is CASSYDQGPDTQYF. CDR3 nucleotides: TGCGCCAGCAGTTACGATCAGGGGCCCGATACGCAGTATTTT. The variable domain in full, completed from reference TRBV5-1 and TRBJ2-3, reads KAGVTQTPRYLIKTRGQQVTLSCSPISGHRSVSWYQQTPGQGLQFLFEYFSETQRNKGNFPGRFSGRQFSNSRSEMNVSTLELGDSALYLCASSYDQGPDTQYFGPGTRLTVL.

The chain recombines TRBV7-9 with TRBJ1-1; the D is unclear. The germline gives CDR1 SEHNR, CDR2 FQNEAQ (reference sequence). V was trimmed by 4 bases and J by 1 base, leaving 16 bases between them. There are 16 residues in the CDR3. Here the CDR3 reads CASSYLEGERNTEAFF. The CDR3 DNA is TGTGCCAGCAGCTACCTAGAGGGAGAGAGGAACACTGAAGCTTTCTTT.